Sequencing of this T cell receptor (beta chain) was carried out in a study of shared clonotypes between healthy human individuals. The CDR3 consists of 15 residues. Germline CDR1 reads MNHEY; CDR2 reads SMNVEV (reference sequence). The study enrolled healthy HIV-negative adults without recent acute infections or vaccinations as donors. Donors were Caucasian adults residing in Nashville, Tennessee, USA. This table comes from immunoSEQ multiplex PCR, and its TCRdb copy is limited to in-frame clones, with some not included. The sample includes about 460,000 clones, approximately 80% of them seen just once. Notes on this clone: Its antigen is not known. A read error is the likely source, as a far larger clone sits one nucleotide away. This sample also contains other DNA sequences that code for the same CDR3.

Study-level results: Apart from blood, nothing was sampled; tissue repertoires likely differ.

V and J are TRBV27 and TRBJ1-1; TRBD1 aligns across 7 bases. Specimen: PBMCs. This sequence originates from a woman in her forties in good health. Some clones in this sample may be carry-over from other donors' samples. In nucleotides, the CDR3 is TGTGCCAGCAGTTTAACCGGGACAGCATACACCGAAGCTTTCTTT. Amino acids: CASSLTGTAYTEAFF.